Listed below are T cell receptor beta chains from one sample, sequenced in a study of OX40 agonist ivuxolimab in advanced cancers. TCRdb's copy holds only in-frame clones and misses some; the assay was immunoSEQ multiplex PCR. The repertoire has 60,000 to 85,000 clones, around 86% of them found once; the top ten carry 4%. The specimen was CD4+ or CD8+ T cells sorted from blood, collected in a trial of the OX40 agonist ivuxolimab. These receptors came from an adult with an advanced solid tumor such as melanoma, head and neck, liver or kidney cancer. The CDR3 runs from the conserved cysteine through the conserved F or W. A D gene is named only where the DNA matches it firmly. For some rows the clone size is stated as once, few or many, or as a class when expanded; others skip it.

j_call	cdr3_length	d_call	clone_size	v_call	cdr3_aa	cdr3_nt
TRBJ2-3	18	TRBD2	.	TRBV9	CASSPQTSGGRSTDTQYF	TGTGCCAGCAGCCCCCAGACTAGCGGGGGGCGGAGCACAGATACGCAGTATTTT
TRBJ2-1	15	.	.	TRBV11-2	CASSLRGFSYNEQFF	TGTGCCAGCAGCTTGCGGGGTTTCTCCTACAATGAGCAGTTCTTC
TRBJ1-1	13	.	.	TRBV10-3	CAISSGTPGEAFF	TGTGCCATCAGCTCCGGGACGCCGGGTGAAGCTTTCTTT
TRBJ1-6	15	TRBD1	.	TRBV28	CASRSRQGPNSPLHF	TGTGCCAGCAGGTCAAGACAGGGACCGAATTCACCCCTCCACTTT
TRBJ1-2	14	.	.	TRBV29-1	CSAILTGQVGGYTF	TGCAGCGCAATCCTTACGGGACAAGTAGGTGGCTACACCTTC
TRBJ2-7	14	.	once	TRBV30	CAWSKERGRYEQYF	TGTGCCTGGAGCAAGGAACGGGGGAGATACGAGCAGTACTTC
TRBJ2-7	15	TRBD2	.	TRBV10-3	CAISERAGGSYEQYF	TGTGCCATCAGTGAGCGAGCGGGAGGGTCCTACGAGCAGTACTTC
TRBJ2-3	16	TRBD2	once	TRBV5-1	CASSLASGRATDTQYF	TGCGCCAGCAGCTTAGCAAGCGGGAGAGCCACAGATACGCAGTATTTT
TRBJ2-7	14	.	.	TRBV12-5	CASGQAGEDYEQYF	TGTGCTAGTGGGCAGGCCGGGGAAGACTACGAGCAGTACTTC
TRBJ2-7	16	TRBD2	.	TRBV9	CASSPQGAGGTREQYF	TGTGCCAGCAGCCCTCAGGGTGCGGGGGGAACAAGAGAGCAGTACTTC
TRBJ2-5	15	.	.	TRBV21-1	CASSKRAEHQETQYF	TGTGCCAGCAGCAAAAGAGCTGAACACCAAGAGACCCAGTACTTC
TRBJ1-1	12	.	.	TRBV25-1	CASSDSADEAFF	TGTGCCAGCAGTGACTCCGCAGATGAAGCTTTCTTT
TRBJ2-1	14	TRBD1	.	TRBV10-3	CAISESGQGYEQFF	TGTGCCATCAGTGAGTCGGGACAGGGGTATGAGCAGTTCTTC
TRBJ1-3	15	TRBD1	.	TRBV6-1	CASSPLQGSGNTIYF	TGTGCCAGCAGTCCATTACAGGGGTCCGGAAACACCATATATTTT
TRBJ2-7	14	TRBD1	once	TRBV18	CASSLGQGLYEQYF	TGTGCCAGCTCCCTGGGACAGGGACTCTACGAGCAGTACTTC
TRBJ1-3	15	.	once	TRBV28	CASRTQGASGNTIYF	TGTGCCAGCAGAACACAGGGAGCATCTGGAAACACCATATATTTT